This paragraph reports one T cell receptor beta chain. The sample is drawn from a study of T cells expressing NK-cell markers. TCRdb reprocessed the 5' RACE reads and stores each CDR3 protein as one record, lacking DNA. This specimen shows more than 90,000 distinct CDR3 sequences; the ten leading clones hold around 18%. Sequenced input: blood T cells: a sorted CD56 or NKG2C T cell subset, CD4+ or CD8+ T cells, or bulk PBMC T cells (not recorded which). The TCR was taken from a woman between 18 and 70 years old in good health.

The CDR3 loop is CASSQDGGTGELFF. The V call is TRBV4-3, the J call TRBJ2-2. Germline CDR1 reads LGHNA; CDR2 reads YSLEER. The CDR3 extends over 14 amino acids.